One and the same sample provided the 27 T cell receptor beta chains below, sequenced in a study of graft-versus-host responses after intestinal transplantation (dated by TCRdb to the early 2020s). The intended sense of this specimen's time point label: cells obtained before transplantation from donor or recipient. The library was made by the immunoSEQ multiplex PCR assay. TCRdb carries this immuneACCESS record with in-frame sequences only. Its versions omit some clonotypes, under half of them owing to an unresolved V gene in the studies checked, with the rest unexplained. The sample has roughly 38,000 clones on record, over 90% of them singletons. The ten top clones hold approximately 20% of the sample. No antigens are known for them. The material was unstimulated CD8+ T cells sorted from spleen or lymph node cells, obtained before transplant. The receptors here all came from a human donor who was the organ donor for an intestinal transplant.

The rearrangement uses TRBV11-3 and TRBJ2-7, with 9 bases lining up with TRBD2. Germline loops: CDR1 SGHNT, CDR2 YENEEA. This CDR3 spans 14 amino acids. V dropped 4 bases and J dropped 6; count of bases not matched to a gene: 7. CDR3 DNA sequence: TGTGCCAGCAGCTGGGGGAGCGGGAGGCGCGAGCAGTACTTC. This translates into CASSWGSGRREQYF.

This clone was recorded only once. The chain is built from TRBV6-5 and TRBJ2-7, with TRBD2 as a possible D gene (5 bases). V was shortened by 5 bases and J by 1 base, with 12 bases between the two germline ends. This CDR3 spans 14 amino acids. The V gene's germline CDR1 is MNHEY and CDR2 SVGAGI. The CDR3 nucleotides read TGTGCCAGCAGTCCTAGCTTAAGTTCCTACGAGCAGTACTTC. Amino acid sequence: CASSPSLSSYEQYF.

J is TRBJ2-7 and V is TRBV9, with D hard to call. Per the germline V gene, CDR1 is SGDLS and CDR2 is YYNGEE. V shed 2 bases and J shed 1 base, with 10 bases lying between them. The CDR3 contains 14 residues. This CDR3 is CASSVGFRSYEQYF. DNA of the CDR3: TGTGCCAGCAGCGTTGGTTTTAGGTCCTACGAGCAGTACTTC.

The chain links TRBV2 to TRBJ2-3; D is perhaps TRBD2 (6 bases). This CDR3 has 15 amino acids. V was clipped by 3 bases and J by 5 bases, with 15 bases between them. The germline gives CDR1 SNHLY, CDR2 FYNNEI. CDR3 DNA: TGTGCCAGCAGTGATTCGGGAGTTGTCGGAGATACGCAGTATTTT. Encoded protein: CASSDSGVVGDTQYF.

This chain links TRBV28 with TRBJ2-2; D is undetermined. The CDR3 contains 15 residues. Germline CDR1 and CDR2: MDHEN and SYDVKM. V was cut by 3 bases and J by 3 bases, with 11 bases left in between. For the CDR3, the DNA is TGTGCCAGCAGTTTCCTAGGGAAGGACACCGGGGAGCTGTTTTTT. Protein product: CASSFLGKDTGELFF.

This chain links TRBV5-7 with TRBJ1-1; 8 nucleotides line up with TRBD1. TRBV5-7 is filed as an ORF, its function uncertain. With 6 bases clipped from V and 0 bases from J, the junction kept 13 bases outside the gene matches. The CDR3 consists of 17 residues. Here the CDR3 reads CASTKGQGAFMNTEAFF. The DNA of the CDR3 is TGTGCCAGCACCAAGGGGCAGGGGGCATTTATGAACACTGAAGCTTTCTTT.

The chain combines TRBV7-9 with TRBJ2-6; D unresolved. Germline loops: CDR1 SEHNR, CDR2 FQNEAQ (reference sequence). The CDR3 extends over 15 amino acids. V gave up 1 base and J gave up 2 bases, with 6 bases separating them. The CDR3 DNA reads TGTGCCAGCAGCTTAGTTTCAACTGGGGCCAACGTCCTGACTTTC. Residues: CASSLVSTGANVLTF.

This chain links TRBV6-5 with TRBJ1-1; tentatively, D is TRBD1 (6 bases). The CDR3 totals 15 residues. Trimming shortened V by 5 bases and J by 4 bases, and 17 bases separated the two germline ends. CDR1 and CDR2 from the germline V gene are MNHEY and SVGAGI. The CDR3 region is CASSIYRERATEAFF. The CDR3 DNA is TGTGCCAGCAGTATTTACAGGGAAAGGGCCACTGAAGCTTTCTTT.

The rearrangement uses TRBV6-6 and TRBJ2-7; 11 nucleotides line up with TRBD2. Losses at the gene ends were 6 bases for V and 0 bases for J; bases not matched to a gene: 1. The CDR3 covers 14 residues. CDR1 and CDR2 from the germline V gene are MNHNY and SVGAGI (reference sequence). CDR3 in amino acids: CASRGLAGSYEQYF. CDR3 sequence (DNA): TGTGCCAGCAGAGGACTAGCGGGCTCCTACGAGCAGTACTTC.

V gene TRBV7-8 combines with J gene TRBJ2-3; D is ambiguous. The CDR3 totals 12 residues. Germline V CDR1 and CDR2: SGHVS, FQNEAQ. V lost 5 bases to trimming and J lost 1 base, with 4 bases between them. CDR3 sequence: CASSKGTDTQYF. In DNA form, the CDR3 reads TGTGCCAGCAGCAAGGGCACAGATACGCAGTATTTT.

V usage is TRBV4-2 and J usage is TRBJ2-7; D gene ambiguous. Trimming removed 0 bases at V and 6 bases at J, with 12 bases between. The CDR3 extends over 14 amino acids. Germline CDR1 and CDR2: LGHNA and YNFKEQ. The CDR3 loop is CASSQDLGSTEQYF. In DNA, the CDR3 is TGTGCCAGCAGCCAAGATTTGGGATCGACCGAGCAGTACTTC.

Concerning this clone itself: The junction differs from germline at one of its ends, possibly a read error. The CDR3 DNA is TGTGCCAGTGGAAAGGGACCGAACGGACCCCGGGACTTC. Residues: CASGKGPNGPRDF. The rearrangement joins TRBV19 to TRBJ2-5; D could derive from TRBD1 or TRBD2 (5 bases each). This CDR3 has 13 residues. The germline V gene encodes CDR1 LNHDA and CDR2 SQIVND (reference sequence).

The CDR3 nucleotides are TGTGCCAGCAGTTTCTTGGACTCACCCGGCTACAATGAGCAGTTCTTC. Its protein is CASSFLDSPGYNEQFF. The chain is built from TRBV27 and TRBJ2-1; tentatively, D is TRBD2 (5 bases). The CDR3 has 16 amino acids. Trimming took 3 bases from V and 3 from J, leaving 15 bases between them. CDR1 MNHEY and CDR2 SMNVEV come from the germline V gene (reference sequence).

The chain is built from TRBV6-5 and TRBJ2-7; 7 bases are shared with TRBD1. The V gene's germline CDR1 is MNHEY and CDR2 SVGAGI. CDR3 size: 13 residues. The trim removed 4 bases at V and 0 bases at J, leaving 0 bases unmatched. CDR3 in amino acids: CASSWDSSYEQYF. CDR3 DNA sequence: TGTGCCAGCAGTTGGGACAGCTCCTACGAGCAGTACTTC.

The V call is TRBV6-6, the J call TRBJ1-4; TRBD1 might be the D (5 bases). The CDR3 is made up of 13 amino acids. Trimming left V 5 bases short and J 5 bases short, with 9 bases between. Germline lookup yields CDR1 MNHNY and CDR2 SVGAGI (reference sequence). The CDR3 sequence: CASSGTVNEKLFF. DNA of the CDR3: TGTGCCAGCAGTGGGACCGTCAATGAAAAACTGTTTTTT.

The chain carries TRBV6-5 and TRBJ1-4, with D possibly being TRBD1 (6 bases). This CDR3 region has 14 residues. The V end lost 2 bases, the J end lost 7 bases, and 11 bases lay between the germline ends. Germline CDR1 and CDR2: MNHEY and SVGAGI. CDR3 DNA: TGTGCCAGCAGTTACAGGGGGATGGGTGAAAAACTGTTTTTT. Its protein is CASSYRGMGEKLFF.

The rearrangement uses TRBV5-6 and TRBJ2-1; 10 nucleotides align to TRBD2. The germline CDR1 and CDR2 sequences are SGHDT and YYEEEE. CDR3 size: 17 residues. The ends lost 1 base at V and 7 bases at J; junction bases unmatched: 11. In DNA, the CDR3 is TGTGCCAGCAGCTTGCTTTCTAGCGGGAGAAAGGTGAATGAGCAGTTCTTC. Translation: CASSLLSSGRKVNEQFF.

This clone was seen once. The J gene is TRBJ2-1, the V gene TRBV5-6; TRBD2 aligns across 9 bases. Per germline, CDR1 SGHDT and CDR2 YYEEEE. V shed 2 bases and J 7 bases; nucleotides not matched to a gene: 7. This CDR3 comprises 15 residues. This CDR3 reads CASSFSSGSWNEQFF. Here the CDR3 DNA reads TGTGCCAGCAGCTTTAGTAGCGGGAGTTGGAATGAGCAGTTCTTC. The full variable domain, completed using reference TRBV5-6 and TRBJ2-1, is DAGVTQSPTHLIKTRGQQVTLRCSPKSGHDTVSWYQQALGQGPQFIFQYYEEEERQRGNFPDRFSGHQFPNYSSELNVNALLLGDSALYLCASSFSSGSWNEQFFGPGTRLTVL.

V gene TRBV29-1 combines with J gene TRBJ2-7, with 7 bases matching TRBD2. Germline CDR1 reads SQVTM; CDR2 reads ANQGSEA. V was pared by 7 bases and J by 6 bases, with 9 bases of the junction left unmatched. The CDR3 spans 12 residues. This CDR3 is CSASGARFEQYF. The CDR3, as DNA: TGCAGCGCGAGCGGGGCCCGATTCGAGCAGTACTTC.

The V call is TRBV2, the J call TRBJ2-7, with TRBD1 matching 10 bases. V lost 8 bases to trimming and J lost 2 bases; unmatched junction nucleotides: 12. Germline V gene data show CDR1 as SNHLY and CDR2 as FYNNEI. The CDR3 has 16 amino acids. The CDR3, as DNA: TGTGCCAGCCCCCCCCTATGGACAGGGGGGGCCTACGAGCAGTACTTC. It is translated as CASPPLWTGGAYEQYF. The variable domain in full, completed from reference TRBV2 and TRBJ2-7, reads EPEVTQTPSHQVTQMGQEVILRCVPISNHLYFYWYRQILGQKVEFLVSFYNNEISEKSEIFDDQFSVERPDGSNFTLKIRSTKLEDSAMYFCASPPLWTGGAYEQYFGPGTRLTVT.

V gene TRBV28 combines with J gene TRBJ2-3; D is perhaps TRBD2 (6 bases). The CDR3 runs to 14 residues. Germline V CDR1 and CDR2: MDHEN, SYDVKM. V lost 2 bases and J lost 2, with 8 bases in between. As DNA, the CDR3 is TGTGCCAGCAGTTTAGTGCGGGACACAGATACGCAGTATTTT. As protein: CASSLVRDTDTQYF.

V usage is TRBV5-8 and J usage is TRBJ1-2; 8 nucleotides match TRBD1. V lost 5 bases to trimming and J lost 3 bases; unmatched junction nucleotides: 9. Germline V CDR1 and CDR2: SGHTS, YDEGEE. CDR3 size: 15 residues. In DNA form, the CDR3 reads TGTGCCAGCAGATCGACAGGGGAAAAGGACTATGGCTACACCTTC. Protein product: CASRSTGEKDYGYTF.

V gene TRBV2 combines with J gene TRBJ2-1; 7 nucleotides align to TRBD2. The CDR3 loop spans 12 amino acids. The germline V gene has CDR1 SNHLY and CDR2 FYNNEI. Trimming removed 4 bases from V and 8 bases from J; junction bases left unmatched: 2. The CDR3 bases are TGTGCCAGCAGTGCGGGGAGGGATGAGCAGTTCTTC. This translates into CASSAGRDEQFF.

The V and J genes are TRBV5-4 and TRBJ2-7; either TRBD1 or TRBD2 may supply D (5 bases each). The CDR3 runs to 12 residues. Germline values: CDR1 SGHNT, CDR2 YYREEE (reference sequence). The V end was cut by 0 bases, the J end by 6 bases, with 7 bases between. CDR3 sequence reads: CASSLVRGEQYF. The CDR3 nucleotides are TGTGCCAGCAGCTTGGTGAGGGGCGAGCAGTACTTC.

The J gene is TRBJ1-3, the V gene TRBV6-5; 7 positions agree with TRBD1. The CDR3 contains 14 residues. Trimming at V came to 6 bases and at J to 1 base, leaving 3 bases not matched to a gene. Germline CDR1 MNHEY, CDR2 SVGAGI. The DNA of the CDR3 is TGTGCCAGCAGCAGGGGGGGATCTGGAAACACCATATATTTT. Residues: CASSRGGSGNTIYF.

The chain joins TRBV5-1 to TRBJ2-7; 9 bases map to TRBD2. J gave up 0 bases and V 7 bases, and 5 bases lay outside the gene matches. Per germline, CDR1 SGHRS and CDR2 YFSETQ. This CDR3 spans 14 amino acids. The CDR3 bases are TGCGCCAGCTACGCGGGAGGGGGCTCCTACGAGCAGTACTTC. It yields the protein CASYAGGGSYEQYF.

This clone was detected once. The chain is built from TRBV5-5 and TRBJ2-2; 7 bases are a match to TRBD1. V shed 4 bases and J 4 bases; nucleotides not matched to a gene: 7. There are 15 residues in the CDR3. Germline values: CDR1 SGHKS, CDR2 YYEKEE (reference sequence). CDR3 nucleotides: TGTGCCAGCAGCCAGAAGGGACAGCCCACCGGGGAGCTGTTTTTT. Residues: CASSQKGQPTGELFF.